What follows describes a single TCR beta chain. The same CDR3 is also encoded by other DNA sequences in this sample. V lost 0 bases, J lost 7 bases, and 10 bases lay in between. The CDR3 contains 13 residues. Germline V CDR1 and CDR2: GTSNPN, SVGIG (reference sequence). Study members were between about 18 and 95 years old and lived in some 26 US regions. This sample stems from a study of blood T cell repertoires in COVID-19. Study-wide context: Collection of acute and convalescent COVID-19 samples took place in the United States, Italy and Spain. Nucleic acid was either cDNA or gDNA, and it came from T cells, B-cell-depleted T cells, or PBMCs.

The table came from immunoSEQ multiplex PCR; TCRdb's copy has only in-frame clones and leaves some out. The table has some 330,000 clones, roughly 80% seen once. V is TRBV30 and J is TRBJ1-5; possible D gene TRBD1, 5 bases. This TCR came from a woman in her fifties or sixties who had recovered from COVID-19. Sequencing input: PBMCs or T cells enriched from blood (not recorded which). This CDR3 reads CAWSVGGDQPQHF. CDR3 nucleotide sequence: TGTGCCTGGAGTGTTGGAGGGGACCAGCCCCAGCATTTT.